The TCR beta chain under discussion was sequenced for a study of T-cell reconstitution after alpha-beta-depleted transplantation in children. This sample's TCRbeta library carried unique molecular identifier barcodes. TCRdb independently ran MiXCR on the PCR reads; one entry per CDR3 protein. The sample lists about 250,000 distinct CDR3 sequences, approximately 24% occurring once. In this sample, this clonotype turned up a few times. What it binds is not known. Study-level points and caveats: Reportedly, alpha-beta T cells present about two months post-transplant originated from several hundred expanded clones of graft origin. From newly produced T cells came most of the T-cell counts and diversity one year after transplant.

The CDR3 loop spans 15 amino acids. Germline V gene data show CDR1 as MGHRA and CDR2 as YSYEKL. Trimming removed 1 base from V and 2 bases from J; junction bases left unmatched: 4. Material: PBMCs, mostly from graft donor cells, obtained 360 days after TCRalphabeta/CD19-depleted stem cell transplant. The source is a female patient aged 2-10 years who had a stem cell transplant for congenital amegakaryocytic thrombocytopenia, so the T cells may come from the graft donor. This chain links TRBV4-1 with TRBJ2-5; 7 bases map to TRBD2. The CDR3 reads CASSQVAGAQETQYF. The DNA for the CDR3 is TGCGCCAGCAGCCAAGTAGCGGGCGCGCAAGAGACCCAGTACTTC.